The rows below give T cell receptor beta chains drawn from one sample of a study of shared clonotypes between healthy human individuals. TCRdb's copy holds only in-frame clones and misses some; the assay was immunoSEQ multiplex PCR. Counted here are approximately 1,500,000 clones, roughly 97% occurring once; the ten biggest clones make up over 1%. Sequenced: naive CD4+ T cells sorted from blood. The receptors shown here come from a man aged 25 to 40 in good health. CDR3s include the opening cysteine and the closing phenylalanine or tryptophan. D genes are given only for firm matches.

d_call: NA; v_call: TRBV5-6; j_call: TRBJ1-1; cdr3_length: 16; cdr3_aa: CASSLILGGWFTEAFF; cdr3_nt: TGTGCCAGCAGCTTAATTCTTGGTGGATGGTTCACTGAAGCTTTCTTT
d_call: NA; v_call: TRBV18; j_call: TRBJ2-6; cdr3_length: 17; cdr3_aa: CASSPPGTSSGANVLTF; cdr3_nt: TGTGCCAGCTCACCACCGGGGACGAGCTCTGGGGCCAACGTCCTGACTTTC
d_call: NA; v_call: TRBV6-5; j_call: TRBJ1-1; cdr3_length: 14; cdr3_aa: CASSPRARGTEAFF; cdr3_nt: TGTGCCAGCAGTCCCAGGGCTAGGGGCACTGAAGCTTTCTTT
d_call: TRBD1; v_call: TRBV7-9; j_call: TRBJ2-5; cdr3_length: 17; cdr3_aa: CASSSGTGRPYEETQYF; cdr3_nt: TGTGCCAGCAGCTCCGGGACAGGGAGACCCTACGAGGAGACCCAGTACTTC
d_call: NA; v_call: TRBV27; j_call: TRBJ1-5; cdr3_length: 13; cdr3_aa: CASSGQINQPQHF; cdr3_nt: TGTGCCAGCAGTGGACAGATCAATCAGCCCCAGCATTTT
d_call: NA; v_call: TRBV15; j_call: TRBJ2-3; cdr3_length: 13; cdr3_aa: CATSRPGLGTQYF; cdr3_nt: TGTGCCACCAGCAGACCGGGCTTGGGTACGCAGTATTTT
d_call: NA; v_call: TRBV25-1; j_call: TRBJ2-2; cdr3_length: 15; cdr3_aa: CASSVRQGNTGELFF; cdr3_nt: TGTGCCAGCAGTGTGCGGCAGGGGAACACCGGGGAGCTGTTTTTT
d_call: NA; v_call: TRBV28; j_call: TRBJ2-1; cdr3_length: 16; cdr3_aa: CASSPRRAGSGNEQFF; cdr3_nt: TGTGCCAGCAGTCCAAGGAGAGCGGGCTCCGGCAATGAGCAGTTCTTC
d_call: TRBD1; v_call: TRBV28; j_call: TRBJ1-1; cdr3_length: 14; cdr3_aa: CASQGGSLNTEAFF; cdr3_nt: TGTGCCAGCCAGGGGGGCAGCTTGAACACTGAAGCTTTCTTT
d_call: TRBD1; v_call: TRBV9; j_call: TRBJ1-4; cdr3_length: 17; cdr3_aa: CASSPGSGDRGFEKLFF; cdr3_nt: TGTGCCAGCAGCCCCGGATCGGGGGACAGGGGCTTTGAAAAACTGTTTTTT